A selection of T cell receptor beta chains follows, all from one sample in a study of shared clonotypes between healthy human individuals. Profiled with immunoSEQ multiplex PCR; TCRdb holds only in-frame clones, not every one. The sample holds about half a million clones, more than 75% seen once. The sample was PBMCs. The receptors originated from a woman aged 40 to 49 in good health. Some clones in this sample may be carry-over from other donors' samples. The CDR3 runs from the conserved cysteine through the conserved F or W. The D gene is left open where the match is weak. Rows give clone size only sometimes, using once, few, many, or a class for an expanded clone.

D gene	V gene	J gene	clone size	CDR3 DNA	CDR3 protein
-	TRBV4-2	TRBJ2-7	-	TGTGCCAGCAGCCAAGATGTTCGGAACTACGAGCAGTACTTC	CASSQDVRNYEQYF
TRBD2	TRBV7-2	TRBJ2-5	-	TGTGCCAGCAGCACCCGACTAGCGGTAGAGACCCAGTACTTC	CASSTRLAVETQYF
-	TRBV14	TRBJ2-7	-	TGTGCCAGCAGCCAAGACCCGGGACGGGTAAGCTACGAGCAGTACTTC	CASSQDPGRVSYEQYF
TRBD1	TRBV19	TRBJ1-3	-	TGTGCCAGTAGTGCCGGGACAGTAAGGCTTCGGGGCACCATATATTTT	CASSAGTVRLRGTIYF
-	TRBV30	TRBJ1-4	few	TGTGCCTGGGGAAGGGGAGGAAAACTGTTTTTT	CAWGRGGKLFF
TRBD2	TRBV5-4	TRBJ2-4	-	TGTGCCAGCAGCCTGGAAGCGGGAGGGTCCCGGTCATACTTC	CASSLEAGGSRSYF
-	TRBV7-9	TRBJ1-5	few	TGTGCCAGCAGCTCATCACCGGGGGGTGGGGATCAGCCCCAGCATTTT	CASSSSPGGGDQPQHF
-	TRBV19	TRBJ2-6	-	TGTGCCAGTAGTATCCGGGGCTCTGGGGCCAACGTCCTGACTTTC	CASSIRGSGANVLTF
TRBD2	TRBV4-1	TRBJ2-3	-	TGCGCCAGCAGCCAAGTAGCCAGACTAGCGGGAGGAGATACGCAGTATTTT	CASSQVARLAGGDTQYF
-	TRBV18	TRBJ1-3	-	TGTGCCAGCTCACCTCCCGGAGGGATGGCTGGAAACACCATATATTTT	CASSPPGGMAGNTIYF
TRBD2	TRBV4-2	TRBJ2-7	-	TGTGCCAGCAGCCAAGATTGGGGAGGGTATTACGAGCAGTACTTC	CASSQDWGGYYEQYF
-	TRBV28	TRBJ2-7	-	TGTGCCAGCAGTGCCGGGATCTCCTACGAGCAGTACTTC	CASSAGISYEQYF
TRBD2	TRBV29-1	TRBJ2-2	-	TGCAGCGTTGGCGGGAGGGCCCTAGGCGGGGAGCTGTTTTTT	CSVGGRALGGELFF
TRBD1	TRBV7-2	TRBJ2-7	few	TGTGCCAGCAGCTTCCGACAGGGGGCCTACGAGCAGTACTTC	CASSFRQGAYEQYF
TRBD1	TRBV28	TRBJ1-3	-	TGTGCCAGCACCAGGGACAGGGTCGACACCATATATTTT	CASTRDRVDTIYF
TRBD1	TRBV11-1	TRBJ2-3	once	TGTGCCAGCAGCTTTTGGACAGGCCCCACAGATACGCAGTATTTT	CASSFWTGPTDTQYF
TRBD1	TRBV6-5	TRBJ1-2	-	TGTGCCTGCAGTTACGGGGACAGGAGCCCTCGGGGCTACACCTTC	CACSYGDRSPRGYTF
-	TRBV2	TRBJ1-4	once	TGTGCCAGCAAACTACAGGGCGGGAGTGAAAAACTGTTTTTT	CASKLQGGSEKLFF
-	TRBV7-5	TRBJ1-3	-	TGTGTCAGAAGTCTCCGACAGGGGATCTCTGGAAACACCATATATTTT	CVRSLRQGISGNTIYF
-	TRBV2	TRBJ2-5	-	TGTGCCAGCAGTGTGGGGTGGGTGGAGACCCAGTACTTC	CASSVGWVETQYF
-	TRBV5-4	TRBJ2-2	-	TGTGCCAGCAGCTCCTCCGGGCCCCTCACCGGGGAGCTGTTTTTT	CASSSSGPLTGELFF
-	TRBV7-3	TRBJ2-6	-	TGTGCCAGCAGCCCCCGACAAACAGGGACTGGGGCCAACGTCCTGACTTTC	CASSPRQTGTGANVLTF
-	TRBV18	TRBJ2-7	-	TGTGCCAGCTCACCCACAGGGTTCGTCGAGCAGTACTTC	CASSPTGFVEQYF
-	TRBV5-1	TRBJ2-2	-	TGCGCCAGCAGCTTGGCCGGGCAGGGACAAGGCGGGGAGCTGTTTTTT	CASSLAGQGQGGELFF
TRBD1	TRBV7-9	TRBJ1-4	many	TGTGCCAGCAGCCCGGGACAGGGTGAAAAACTGTTTTTT	CASSPGQGEKLFF
-	TRBV5-1	TRBJ2-3	once	TGCGCCAGCAGCTTGGCTGCGCTCACCACAGCAGATACGCAGTATTTT	CASSLAALTTADTQYF
-	TRBV19	TRBJ2-7	-	TGTGCCAGTAGTATAGTTGCCGGCGGGGTGGAGTACGAGCAGTACTTC	CASSIVAGGVEYEQYF
-	TRBV6-5	TRBJ1-1	-	TGTGCCAGCAGCCCCGGGGGGGGAGGGGGCACTGAAGCTTTCTTT	CASSPGGGGGTEAFF
-	TRBV7-2	TRBJ2-7	-	TGTGCCAGCAGCGAGGGGTTCTACTACGAGCAGTACTTC	CASSEGFYYEQYF
TRBD1	TRBV15	TRBJ2-6	-	TGTGCCACCAGCACCAGGGGGTCTGGGGCCAACGTCCTGACTTTC	CATSTRGSGANVLTF
-	TRBV5-1	TRBJ2-5	few	TGCGCCAGCAGCTTGGGCCCCTCCCAAGAGACCCAGTACTTC	CASSLGPSQETQYF
-	TRBV5-6	TRBJ1-3	-	TGTGCCAGCAGCTTGGGTGTCGTTGCTGGAAACACCATATATTTT	CASSLGVVAGNTIYF
-	TRBV11-2	TRBJ2-5	few	TGTGCCAGCAGCTTAGGTCGGGGGGAGACCCAGTACTTC	CASSLGRGETQYF
TRBD2	TRBV29-1	TRBJ2-2	-	TGCAGCGCAGAGACTAGCGAGGGGACCGGGGAGCTGTTTTTT	CSAETSEGTGELFF
-	TRBV7-7	TRBJ2-1	-	TGTGCCAGCAGCTTATTGGGGGGCACTATAGATGAGCAGTTCTTC	CASSLLGGTIDEQFF
-	TRBV30	TRBJ1-2	-	TGTGCCGGTTCGACAGGCTTAGCCTATGGCTACACCTTC	CAGSTGLAYGYTF
-	TRBV11-2	TRBJ2-1	many	TGTGCCAGCAGCCTACAACCCCGATTTCAGTTCTTC	CASSLQPRFQFF
-	TRBV19	TRBJ2-5	once	TGTGCCAGTAGTACCGTGGACGGGCCGCCAGGGACCCAGTACTTC	CASSTVDGPPGTQYF
-	TRBV19	TRBJ2-6	-	TGTGCCAGTAGTATAGGATACTCTGGGGCCAACGTCCTGACTTTC	CASSIGYSGANVLTF
-	TRBV30	TRBJ2-3	-	TGTGCCTGGAGTTACAGGAGGGCAGATACGCAGTATTTT	CAWSYRRADTQYF
-	TRBV5-1	TRBJ1-1	-	TGCGCCGGCAGCTTGGAGGGGGGCACTGAAGCTTTCTTT	CAGSLEGGTEAFF
TRBD2	TRBV2	TRBJ2-7	-	TGTGCCAGCAGTGGGGCTAGCGGGAACTACGAGCAGTACTTC	CASSGASGNYEQYF
-	TRBV18	TRBJ1-5	-	TGTGCCAGCTCACCGGGGGAGGGTCAGCCCCAGCATTTT	CASSPGEGQPQHF
-	TRBV7-9	TRBJ2-7	-	TGTGCCAGCAGCTTAGACGGGAGTCACGAGCAGTACTTC	CASSLDGSHEQYF
-	TRBV27	TRBJ2-7	-	TGTGCCAGCAGTTTATTTGGGAGCGAGCAGTACTTC	CASSLFGSEQYF
TRBD1	TRBV18	TRBJ1-1	-	TGTGCCAGCTCACCCGCCGACTATCGACAGGGCGGCGAAGCTTTCTTT	CASSPADYRQGGEAFF